This T cell receptor beta chain was sequenced for a study of T cell responses to AZD1222 COVID-19 vaccine. Data came from immunoSEQ multiplex PCR; TCRdb stores just in-frame clones and leaves some out. The sample has 140,000 or so clones; more than 80% are singletons. Study results and caveats: Regions left unmutated in variants are reportedly the target of nearly half of spike-specific TCRs. The number of AZD1222 recipients seropositive at baseline was only five to seven. Donors were largely white British and mainly female; clonal diversity was possibly underestimated.

The CDR3 is 17 residues long. Comments on this clone: The antigen is not known.

The TCR sequence derives from an adult who received the MenACWY meningococcal vaccine as a control. This sample comprised peripheral blood, obtained 28 days after the second dose of the MenACWY control vaccine. The rearrangement uses TRBV21-1 and TRBJ2-5; the D call TRBD2 from the table was never checked on the DNA. TRBV21-1 is a listed pseudogene. This CDR3 reads CASSDPSSGSIQETQYF. Written as DNA, the CDR3 is TGTGCCAGCAGCGACCCTTCTAGCGGGAGTATCCAAGAGACCCAGTACTTC.